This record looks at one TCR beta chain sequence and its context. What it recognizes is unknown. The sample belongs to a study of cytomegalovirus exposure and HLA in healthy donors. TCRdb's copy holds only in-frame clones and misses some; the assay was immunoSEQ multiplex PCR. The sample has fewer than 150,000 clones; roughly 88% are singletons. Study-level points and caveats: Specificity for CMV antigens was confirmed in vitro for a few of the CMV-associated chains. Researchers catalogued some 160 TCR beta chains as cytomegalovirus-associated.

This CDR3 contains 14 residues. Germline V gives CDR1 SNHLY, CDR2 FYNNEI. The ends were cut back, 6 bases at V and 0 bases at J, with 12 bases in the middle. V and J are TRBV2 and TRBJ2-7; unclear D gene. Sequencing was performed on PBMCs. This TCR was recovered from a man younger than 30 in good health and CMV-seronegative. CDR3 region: CASSRGGSSYEQYF. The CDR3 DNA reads TGTGCCAGCAGCCGAGGTGGCAGCTCCTACGAGCAGTACTTC.